This entry lists 17 T cell receptor beta chains sequenced from one sample in a study of T cell repertoires in cytomegalovirus infection. TCRdb passed the reads through MiXCR, listing each CDR3 protein once. The sample shows 150,000 to 200,000 distinct CDR3 sequences, more than 9% of them seen only once. Sequenced sample: PBMCs. The receptors stem from a human donor in good health (CMV status not recorded). Some clones in this sample may be carry-over from other donors' samples.

This clonotype has only a few counts. The chain carries TRBV12-3 or TRBV12-4 and TRBJ2-5; no firm D call. Trimming shortened V by 3 bases and J by 3 bases, and 8 bases separated the two germline ends. The CDR3 runs 13 residues. The CDR3 protein is CASSFENKETQYF. DNA for the CDR3: TGTGCCAGCAGTTTCGAAAACAAAGAGACCCAGTACTTC.

This clonotype was counted only a few times. CDR3: CASSQASSGGLRTDTQYF. The DNA of the CDR3 is TGCGCCAGCAGCCAAGCGTCTAGCGGGGGACTTCGCACAGATACGCAGTATTTT. The chain uses TRBV4-3 and TRBJ2-3; 10 bases map to TRBD2. The CDR3 is made up of 18 amino acids. CDR1 is LGHNA, CDR2 YSLEER, per germline. V gave up 1 base and J gave up 1 base; unmatched junction bases: 8.

There are a few counts of this clonotype. V is TRBV29-1 and J is TRBJ2-1; D is possibly TRBD1 (6 bases). Trimming removed 8 bases from V and 0 bases from J, with 11 bases in between. Germline V CDR1 and CDR2: SQVTM, ANQGSEA. The CDR3 extends over 13 amino acids. The CDR3 DNA follows: TGCAGCACCCGACAGGCCTCCTACAATGAGCAGTTCTTC. Translation: CSTRQASYNEQFF.

In this sample, this clonotype turned up many times. This sequence joins TRBV7-2 and TRBJ2-1; the match to TRBD2 covers 14 bases. The trim removed 6 bases at V and 6 bases at J, leaving 4 bases unmatched. CDR1 SGHTA and CDR2 FQGNSA come from the germline V gene. The CDR3 runs 15 residues. This chain's CDR3 is CASRSGTSGGNEQFF. The CDR3 bases are TGTGCCAGCAGATCAGGGACTAGCGGGGGCAATGAGCAGTTCTTC.

J is TRBJ2-5 and V is TRBV4-3, with unresolved D. The CDR3 totals 17 residues. The germline gives CDR1 LGHNA, CDR2 YSLEER. Trimming took off 1 base at V and 2 bases at J, with 17 bases between the two ends. The CDR3 region has the DNA TGCGCCAGCAGCCAAGGAAGGAGAGATATTAGACAAGAGACCCAGTACTTC. Protein product: CASSQGRRDIRQETQYF.

In this sample, this clonotype turned up a few times. The gene calls are TRBV27 and TRBJ2-7; 10 bases agree with TRBD2. The germline V gene encodes CDR1 MNHEY and CDR2 SMNVEV (reference sequence). This CDR3 has 15 residues. With 5 bases clipped from V and 1 base from J, the junction kept 5 bases outside the gene matches. This CDR3 is CASSPSGSWSYEQYF. The CDR3 DNA follows: TGTGCCAGCAGTCCTAGCGGGAGCTGGTCCTACGAGCAGTACTTC.

The table lists this clonotype with many counts. The chain has TRBV28 and TRBJ2-2, with 13 positions matching TRBD2. The germline V gene has CDR1 MDHEN and CDR2 SYDVKM. The ends lost 2 bases at V and 9 bases at J; junction bases unmatched: 9. The CDR3 is 17 residues long. The CDR3 DNA follows: TGTGCCAGCAGTTTACCCTTAGGACTAGCGGGAGTCAGGGAGCTGTTTTTT. Protein: CASSLPLGLAGVRELFF.

This chain connects TRBV20-1 to TRBJ1-2; 9 nucleotides match TRBD1. V trimming: 3 bases; J trimming: 6 bases; junction bases outside the gene matches: 5. The CDR3 loop spans 13 amino acids. Per germline, CDR1 DFQATT and CDR2 SNEGSKA (reference sequence). The CDR3 loop is CSARHDRGNGYTF. The CDR3 DNA reads as TGCAGTGCTAGGCACGACAGGGGGAATGGCTACACCTTC.

This clonotype was counted at least ten times. The V gene is TRBV7-2, the J gene TRBJ2-5; 9 bases line up with TRBD2. The CDR3 has 16 residues. J lost 1 base, V lost 4 bases, and 7 bases had no gene match. Germline V CDR1 and CDR2: SGHTA, FQGNSA. The CDR3 DNA reads TGTGCCAGCAGCTACTATAGCGGGGGCCCCCAAGAGACCCAGTACTTC. It translates to CASSYYSGGPQETQYF.

This clonotype was recorded many times. CDR3 region: CSARDRDRGRLVDYGYTF. DNA for the CDR3: TGCAGTGCTAGAGATAGGGACAGGGGGCGGCTGGTCGACTATGGCTACACCTTC. The chain combines TRBV20-1 with TRBJ1-2; 12 bases align to TRBD1. CDR3 length: 18 residues. J lost 3 bases, V lost 0 bases, and 11 bases had no gene match. CDR1 and CDR2 (germline): DFQATT, SNEGSKA (reference sequence).

Ten or more counts support this clonotype. The chain is built from TRBV6-2 or TRBV6-3 and TRBJ1-1; TRBD1 might be the D (6 bases). V gave up 5 bases and J gave up 0 bases, with 13 bases separating them. The CDR3 extends over 15 amino acids. Germline CDR1 MNHEY, CDR2 SVGEGT. This CDR3 is CASSKIQGLNTEAFF. The CDR3 DNA is TGTGCCAGCAGTAAGATACAGGGATTGAACACTGAAGCTTTCTTT.

CDR3 coding DNA: TGCAGTGCTATGGCGGGAGTATACGAGCAGTACTTC. Its protein is CSAMAGVYEQYF. The V call is TRBV20-1, the J call TRBJ2-7; the match to TRBD2 covers 7 bases. Germline V gives CDR1 DFQATT, CDR2 SNEGSKA (reference sequence). Trimming took 4 bases from V and 4 from J; bases not matched to a gene: 4. The CDR3 has 12 residues.

This clonotype was detected only a few times. This chain joins TRBV4-3 and TRBJ2-5; 9 bases line up with TRBD2. V gave up 0 bases and J gave up 4 bases; unmatched junction bases: 3. CDR3 size: 15 residues. Per germline, CDR1 LGHNA and CDR2 YSLEER. The CDR3 DNA is TGCGCCAGCAGCCAAGACTCGCGGGGGGGAGAGACCCAGTACTTC. It yields the protein CASSQDSRGGETQYF.

This clonotype was detected ten times or more. CDR3 in amino acids: CASSLVPTSGKNQETQYF. The DNA of the CDR3 is TGTGCCAGCAGCTTAGTTCCGACTAGCGGTAAAAACCAAGAGACCCAGTACTTC. The genes are TRBV7-2 and TRBJ2-5; 9 nucleotides match TRBD2. The CDR3 has 18 amino acids. After removal of 1 base from V and 0 bases from J, the junction contained 9 bases not matched to a gene. Germline CDR1 SGHTA, CDR2 FQGNSA.

This clonotype was seen repeatedly, ten times or more. The V gene is TRBV28, the J gene TRBJ1-5, with a weak D call TRBD1 (5 bases). Trimming took off 5 bases at V and 6 bases at J, with 23 bases between the two ends. From germline, CDR1 is MDHEN and CDR2 SYDVKM. CDR3 size: 17 residues. DNA of the CDR3: TGTGCCAGCAGTCCACATGTAGGGAGGCTTGGGACTCAGCCCCAGCATTTT. Translated: CASSPHVGRLGTQPQHF.

This clonotype showed up many times. The chain carries TRBV24-1 and TRBJ2-1, with TRBD2 matching over 12 bases. V lost 3 bases and J lost 6; bases outside the gene matches: 8. Germline values: CDR1 KGHDR, CDR2 SFDVKD. The CDR3 runs to 17 residues. In DNA, the CDR3 is TGTGCCACCAGTGATACCCAGGGACTAGCGGGCTTCAATGAGCAGTTCTTC. Amino acid sequence: CATSDTQGLAGFNEQFF.

The chain carries TRBV5-4 and TRBJ2-5; perhaps TRBD2 as D (5 bases). CDR3 size: 14 residues. Germline lookup yields CDR1 SGHNT and CDR2 YYREEE (reference sequence). V was trimmed by 0 bases and J by 2 bases, leaving 8 bases between them. CDR3 amino acids: CASSLGAEQETQYF. The CDR3, as DNA: TGTGCCAGCAGCTTGGGAGCGGAACAAGAGACCCAGTACTTC. The full variable domain, completed using reference TRBV5-4 and TRBJ2-5, is ETGVTQSPTHLIKTRGQQVTLRCSSQSGHNTVSWYQQALGQGPQFIFQYYREEENGRGNFPPRFSGLQFPNYSSELNVNALELDDSALYLCASSLGAEQETQYFGPGTRLLVL.